This TCR beta chain comes out of a study of blood T cell repertoires in COVID-19. Across the study: Nucleic acid was either cDNA or gDNA, and it came from T cells, B-cell-depleted T cells, or PBMCs.

This clone appeared once. Per germline, CDR1 SQVTM and CDR2 ANQGSEA. Between the trimmed V and J ends, which lost 1 base and 0 bases, there was a span of 10 bases. The CDR3 spans 14 residues. Original processing notes: Amplified reference gene primers provided the basis for estimating nucleated cell counts. Clones were sequenced by immunoSEQ multiplex PCR, and TCRdb holds only the in-frame ones, with some missing. V, J and clone size derive from that table, while D and trimming were established from the DNA sequence. The sample records tens of thousands of clones, more than 85% being singletons. The sequencing input was peripheral blood. V usage is TRBV29-1 and J usage is TRBJ2-7; no firm D call. The receptor was derived from a man between 45 and 60 years old with acute or convalescent COVID-19. CDR3 residues: CSVEGSLGSYEQYF. The CDR3 nucleotides are TGCAGCGTTGAAGGGAGTCTAGGCTCCTACGAGCAGTACTTC.